These 17 T cell receptor beta chains share one sample of origin, sequenced in a study of blood T cell repertoires in COVID-19. Clones were sequenced by immunoSEQ multiplex PCR, and TCRdb holds only the in-frame ones, with some missing. The table includes some 200,000 clones, 82% detected once. The sequenced sample was peripheral blood. The receptor source for this set is a woman aged 35 to 49 with acute or convalescent COVID-19.

The genes are TRBV7-8 and TRBJ2-7; unclear D gene. Germline loops: CDR1 SGHVS, CDR2 FQNEAQ. This CDR3 is built from 11 residues. V was shortened by 5 bases and J by 4 bases, with 6 bases between the two germline ends. The CDR3 region has the DNA TGTGCCAGCAGCCCCAGTTACGAGCAGTACTTC. It translates to CASSPSYEQYF.

This clone was observed a single time. The J gene is TRBJ2-1, the V gene TRBV10-3; 14 positions match TRBD2. The CDR3 is 18 amino acids. V lost 3 bases to trimming and J lost 2 bases; unmatched junction nucleotides: 6. CDR1 is ENHRY, CDR2 SYGVKD, per germline. CDR3 nucleotides: TGTGCCATCAGTGAATACGGGACTAGCGGGAGCACCTACAATGAGCAGTTCTTC. This codes for CAISEYGTSGSTYNEQFF.

CDR3 bases: TGTGCCAGCAGCTTGGGTAGTCTAGCCAGTGGGTTAAATGAGCAGTTCTTC. As protein: CASSLGSLASGLNEQFF. The J gene is TRBJ2-1, the V gene TRBV5-8, with D tentatively TRBD2 (5 bases). From germline, CDR1 is SGHTS and CDR2 YDEGEE. The CDR3 has 17 amino acids. V was cut by 0 bases and J by 7 bases, with 20 bases left in between.

This rearrangement joins TRBV12-5 to TRBJ2-3; weak D call: TRBD2 (7 bases). The CDR3 spans 18 residues. Trimming took off 1 base at V and 4 bases at J, with 21 bases between the two ends. Germline values: CDR1 LGHNT, CDR2 FRNRAP. The CDR3 loop is CASGLGIVGGRLADTQYF. The CDR3 nucleotides are TGTGCTAGTGGTTTGGGGATTGTGGGGGGGCGGCTCGCAGATACGCAGTATTTT.

J is TRBJ2-1 and V is TRBV20-1; 11 nucleotides line up with TRBD2. The CDR3 contains 13 residues. Germline lookup yields CDR1 DFQATT and CDR2 SNEGSKA (reference sequence). Trimming at V came to 3 bases and at J to 16 bases, leaving 11 bases not matched to a gene. The CDR3 nucleotides read TGCAGTGCTAGTAACCAGGGACTAGCGGAACCCTTCTTC. Its translation: CSASNQGLAEPFF.

This chain uses TRBV30 with TRBJ2-1, with 9 nucleotides matching TRBD2. Germline CDR1 reads GTSNPN; CDR2 reads SVGIG (reference sequence). This CDR3 comprises 14 residues. The trim removed 3 bases at V and 10 bases at J, leaving 10 bases unmatched. As DNA, the CDR3 is TGTGCCTGGAGAGGGACTAGCCCGACCCGAGAGCAGTTCTTC. Protein sequence: CAWRGTSPTREQFF.

In this sample, this clone turned up a few times. The chain recombines TRBV5-1 with TRBJ2-1; maybe TRBD2 (6 bases). V was trimmed by 3 bases and J by 0 bases, leaving 13 bases between them. Looked up from germline, CDR1 is SGHRS and CDR2 is YFSETQ. There are 16 residues in the CDR3. The CDR3 DNA sequence: TGCGCCAGCAGCTCGGGGACTCAAAGCTCCTACAATGAGCAGTTCTTC. Its translation is CASSSGTQSSYNEQFF.

This clone has more than one count but fewer than ten. The gene calls are TRBV5-1 and TRBJ1-2, with TRBD1 identical over 8 bases. The germline gives CDR1 SGHRS, CDR2 YFSETQ. V gave up 4 bases and J gave up 4 bases; unmatched junction bases: 9. CDR3 length: 15 amino acids. In DNA, the CDR3 is TGCGCCAGCAGCCCCGGGGACAGGCAAATCTATGGCTACACCTTC. Its protein product is CASSPGDRQIYGYTF.

The J gene is TRBJ2-2, the V gene TRBV19; TRBD1 might be the D (6 bases). The CDR3 sequence is 14 residues long. Germline V gene lookup returns CDR1 LNHDA and CDR2 SQIVND (reference sequence). Trimming took 7 bases from V and 0 from J, leaving 9 bases between them. CDR3 amino acids: CASKPGANTGELFF. Written as DNA, the CDR3 is TGTGCCAGTAAACCAGGGGCGAACACCGGGGAGCTGTTTTTT.

The V gene is TRBV18, the J gene TRBJ1-2, with D possibly being TRBD1 (6 bases). The CDR3 has 13 residues. Per the germline V gene, CDR1 is KGHSH and CDR2 is LQKENI. V lost 2 bases and J lost 6, with 10 bases in between. CDR3 protein: CASSPNQGNGYTF. The DNA for the CDR3 is TGTGCCAGCTCACCAAACCAGGGGAATGGCTACACCTTC.

The rearrangement links TRBV10-2 to TRBJ2-1, with TRBD2 matching over 9 bases. Unmatched junction bases numbered 6, after V lost 6 bases and J lost 3 bases. The length of the CDR3 is 15 residues. Germline-derived CDR1 and CDR2 are WSHSY and SAAADI. The CDR3 here is CASSAGTSNYNEQFF. CDR3 bases: TGCGCCAGCAGCGCCGGGACTAGCAACTACAATGAGCAGTTCTTC.

The V and J genes are TRBV6-4 and TRBJ1-5; possibly TRBD1 for D (5 bases). Germline values: CDR1 MRHNA, CDR2 SNTAGT. Between the trimmed V and J ends, which lost 6 bases and 2 bases, there was a span of 17 bases. CDR3 length equals 16 residues. The DNA of the CDR3 is TGTGCCAGCAGCCAATGGGGCGGAGACGGCAATCAGCCCCAGCATTTT. Residues: CASSQWGGDGNQPQHF.

The chain couples TRBV30 to TRBJ2-5; TRBD1 matches at 7 bases. The germline V gene has CDR1 GTSNPN and CDR2 SVGIG (reference sequence). The ends lost 7 bases at V and 4 bases at J; junction bases unmatched: 15. The CDR3 covers 15 residues. The CDR3 region has the DNA TGTGCCTTCAAGACCGACAGGGAGTGGGGAGAGACCCAGTACTTC. Encoded protein: CAFKTDREWGETQYF.

The CDR3 sequence: CASSQFPTGGNTIYF. The CDR3 DNA is TGTGCCAGCAGCCAATTCCCGACAGGTGGAAACACCATATATTTT. This chain joins TRBV3-1 (or the pseudogene TRBV3-2) and TRBJ1-3; D perhaps matches TRBD1 (6 bases). Looked up from germline, CDR1 is LGHDT and CDR2 is YNNKEL (reference sequence). The V end was cut by 2 bases, the J end by 3 bases, with 11 bases between. The CDR3 covers 15 residues.

The V call is TRBV4-1, the J call TRBJ2-7; no clear D. This CDR3 has 16 amino acids. Trimming pared 0 bases from V and 3 bases from J, leaving 15 bases between. Germline lookup yields CDR1 MGHRA and CDR2 YSYEKL. DNA for the CDR3: TGCGCCAGCAGCCAAGATTGGCCTAGTCCGAACTACGAGCAGTACTTC. Protein product: CASSQDWPSPNYEQYF.

This clone has just one count. This chain joins TRBV5-1 and TRBJ2-1, with D possibly matching TRBD2 (5 bases). The CDR3 totals 14 residues. Germline values: CDR1 SGHRS, CDR2 YFSETQ. Trimming pared 0 bases from V and 8 bases from J, leaving 12 bases between. The CDR3 DNA reads as TGCGCCAGCAGCTTGGGCGGGCTAGCATATGAGCAGTTCTTC. It yields the protein CASSLGGLAYEQFF.

Of note for this clone: At the DNA level, this CDR3 is encoded by other sequences in the same sample as well. For the CDR3, the DNA is TGCGCCAGCAGCTTGGGACTAGCGGGGGGTCAAGAGACCCAGTACTTC. It yields the protein CASSLGLAGGQETQYF. The gene calls are TRBV5-1 and TRBJ2-5, with 13 bases matching TRBD2. This CDR3 has 16 residues. With 0 bases clipped from V and 2 bases from J, the junction kept 1 base outside the gene matches. Germline CDR1 SGHRS, CDR2 YFSETQ.